Detailed here is one TCR beta chain. The sample is drawn from a study of early T cells in non-severe SARS-CoV-2 infection. The TCR library protocol attached unique molecular identifiers to the individual cDNA molecules. Via MiXCR, TCRdb re-called the 5' RACE reads, giving one row per CDR3 protein. The sample holds 85,000 to 95,000 distinct CDR3 sequences, around 15% seen once. The germline CDR1 and CDR2 sequences are MNHNY and SVGAGI (reference sequence). This CDR3 is 17 amino acids long. V was cut by 4 bases and J by 4 bases, with 17 bases left in between. The receptor was isolated from an adult who was a healthcare worker with PCR-confirmed SARS-CoV-2 infection or an uninfected control (not recorded which). The sequenced material came from whole blood. This chain joins TRBV6-6 and TRBJ1-6; D might be TRBD1 (6 bases). DNA for the CDR3: TGTGCCAGCAGTTGGTTAGGGGGAGCAGATTATAATTCACCCCTCCACTTT. This translates into CASSWLGGADYNSPLHF.